This T cell receptor (beta chain) was sequenced during a study of neurological immune-mediated disorders. The V gene's germline CDR1 is SEHNR and CDR2 FQNEAQ (reference sequence). The CDR3 sequence is 12 residues long. Losses at the gene ends were 11 bases for V and 6 bases for J; bases not matched to a gene: 7. Time point indicated: longitudinal time-point 3. Synthesis of cDNA used 5'RACE (with 10-nucleotide random UMIs). Sequencing runs each generated in excess of 200 million TCR-beta sequences derived from 15-18 subjects. Each CDR3 protein gets one entry after TCRdb re-called the 5' RACE reads with MiXCR. The sample shows roughly 100,000 distinct CDR3 sequences, 11% of them seen only once. This clonotype was detected ten times or more.

This TCR was sampled from a female donor with HTLV-1-associated myelopathy (HAM/TSP). The genes are TRBV7-9 and TRBJ2-1; 7 bases map to TRBD1. Material for sequencing was PBMCs. This chain's CDR3 is CALGDSLNEQFF. DNA for the CDR3: TGTGCCCTAGGGGACAGCCTCAATGAGCAGTTCTTC.